These 32 T cell receptor beta chains were all obtained from the same sample, sequenced in a study of T-cell reconstitution after alpha-beta-depleted transplantation in children. Unique molecular identifiers were incorporated into the prepared TCRbeta library. TCRdb independently ran MiXCR on the PCR reads; one entry per CDR3 protein. The sample consists of 210,000 or so distinct CDR3 sequences, 8% to 10% of them appearing once. The material was PBMCs from the stem cell graft donor, obtained from the stem cell graft. These receptors were obtained from a human donor who donated a stem cell graft to a child with acute lymphoblastic leukemia.

The chain uses TRBV20-1 and TRBJ1-2; maybe TRBD1 (6 bases). The CDR3 covers 14 residues. Trimming took off 5 bases at V and 2 bases at J, with 15 bases between the two ends. Per germline, CDR1 DFQATT and CDR2 SNEGSKA (reference sequence). CDR3 DNA: TGCAGTGCTCAACAGGGATCGGGGAACTATGGCTACACCTTC. Its translation: CSAQQGSGNYGYTF.

The rearrangement links TRBV5-1 to TRBJ2-1, with 10 positions matching TRBD2. The V segment lost 0 bases and the J segment 9 bases; nucleotides outside the gene matches: 6. The germline V gene has CDR1 SGHRS and CDR2 YFSETQ. The CDR3 is made up of 15 amino acids. CDR3 amino acids: CASSLEAGGPGEQFF. As DNA, the CDR3 is TGCGCCAGCAGCTTGGAAGCGGGGGGGCCCGGTGAGCAGTTCTTC.

The V call is TRBV18, the J call TRBJ2-7; D might be TRBD2 (6 bases). This CDR3 is 15 amino acids long. V was trimmed by 0 bases and J by 0 bases, leaving 9 bases between them. The V gene's germline CDR1 is KGHSH and CDR2 LQKENI. The DNA for the CDR3 is TGTGCCAGCTCACCACCGGGCGGGAACTCCTACGAGCAGTACTTC. As protein: CASSPPGGNSYEQYF.

This clonotype came up many times. The rearrangement joins TRBV3-1 to TRBJ2-7; a possible D gene is TRBD2 (5 bases). In germline, CDR1 is LGHDT, CDR2 YNNKEL (reference sequence). The CDR3 runs to 17 residues. Trimming cost V 1 base and J 7 bases, with 23 bases left between them. In nucleotides, the CDR3 is TGTGCCAGCAGCCAAGGAACGGGGAGACGACCCCTTGGGGAGCAGTACTTC. This translates into CASSQGTGRRPLGEQYF.

This clonotype turned up a few times. The chain has TRBV6-5 and TRBJ2-2; D ambiguous. The CDR3 sequence is 14 residues long. V was cut by 3 bases and J by 7 bases, with 12 bases left in between. The germline V gene encodes CDR1 MNHEY and CDR2 SVGAGI. The DNA of the CDR3 is TGTGCCAGCAGTTATCTCGGCGCCCTCGGGGAGCTGTTTTTT. It specifies CASSYLGALGELFF.

This clonotype showed up just a few times. V is TRBV6-1 and J is TRBJ2-7, with D perhaps TRBD2 (7 bases). The germline V and J ends were trimmed by 8 bases and 6 bases, with 17 bases remaining between them. CDR1 MNHNS and CDR2 SASEGT come from the germline V gene. The CDR3 has 13 amino acids. DNA for the CDR3: TGTGCCAGCGCCTTGGGGGGGGCAGGCGAGCAGTACTTC. It encodes CASALGGAGEQYF.

This clonotype was counted many times. This sequence joins TRBV27 and TRBJ1-2; 8 positions agree with TRBD1. J lost 8 bases, V lost 4 bases, and 12 bases had no gene match. Germline lookup yields CDR1 MNHEY and CDR2 SMNVEV (reference sequence). There are 15 residues in the CDR3. The CDR3 sequence is CASSYQDRAGGGYTF. DNA for the CDR3: TGTGCCAGCAGTTACCAGGACAGGGCCGGTGGGGGCTACACCTTC.

The J gene is TRBJ2-7, the V gene TRBV4-3, with a possible D match to TRBD1 (6 bases). Germline CDR1 LGHNA, CDR2 YSLEER. With 0 bases removed from V and 0 bases from J, the gap between germline ends came to 9 bases. This CDR3 region has 15 residues. The CDR3 DNA reads as TGCGCCAGCAGCCAAGAGGCAGGGGACTCCTACGAGCAGTACTTC. Protein sequence: CASSQEAGDSYEQYF.

This clonotype was detected ten times or more. At one end, the junction sequence differs from germline, possibly due to a read error. CDR3 sequence: CASSQEGDTGDLYSEQFF. CDR3 in DNA: TGCGCCAGCAGCCAAGAAGGTGACACAGGGGACCTGTACAGTGAGCAGTTCTTC. V and J are TRBV4-1 and TRBJ2-1, with 7 positions matching TRBD1. This CDR3 has 18 amino acids. Per germline, CDR1 MGHRA and CDR2 YSYEKL.

This clonotype was seen many times. The rearrangement joins TRBV12-3 or TRBV12-4 to TRBJ2-7; 8 nucleotides match TRBD2. CDR3 length: 14 amino acids. The V segment lost 6 bases and the J segment 4 bases; nucleotides outside the gene matches: 8. The CDR3 region is CASSLGTRGYEQYF. CDR3 in DNA: TGTGCCAGCAGCCTCGGGACTAGAGGTTACGAGCAGTACTTC.

This clonotype was seen ten or more times. The chain's CDR3 is CASSFYGAHGLTDTQYF. CDR3 coding DNA: TGTGCCAGCAGTTTTTACGGGGCACATGGACTCACAGATACGCAGTATTTT. The chain has TRBV12-3 or TRBV12-4 and TRBJ2-3, with D possibly called TRBD1 or TRBD2 (5 bases each). The CDR3 is 17 amino acids. The V and J ends lost 3 bases and 2 bases respectively, with 18 bases between them.

In its sample, this clonotype was seen a few times. The rearrangement joins TRBV7-2 to TRBJ2-6; 7 bases map to TRBD1. The CDR3 has 17 residues. Germline lookup yields CDR1 SGHTA and CDR2 FQGNSA. V gave up 7 bases and J gave up 2 bases; unmatched junction bases: 11. Here the CDR3 reads CASTKTDRATGANVLTF. The CDR3 DNA follows: TGTGCCAGCACCAAAACAGACAGGGCGACTGGGGCCAACGTCCTGACTTTC.

In its sample, this clonotype was seen many times. V and J are TRBV7-2 and TRBJ2-3, with D tentatively TRBD2 (7 bases). Trimming pared 5 bases from V and 3 bases from J, leaving 21 bases between. CDR3 length: 17 residues. Germline-derived CDR1 and CDR2 are SGHTA and FQGNSA. The CDR3 loop is CASSRRGGFIQTDTQYF. CDR3 bases: TGTGCCAGCAGCCGGAGGGGGGGCTTTATCCAAACAGATACGCAGTATTTT.

Many counts were recorded for this clonotype. V and J are TRBV7-9 and TRBJ2-1, with D tentatively TRBD2 (6 bases). This CDR3 is built from 16 residues. The germline V gene encodes CDR1 SEHNR and CDR2 FQNEAQ (reference sequence). The V end was cut by 5 bases, the J end by 0 bases, with 14 bases between. In nucleotides, the CDR3 is TGTGCCAGCAGCCCACTCGGGACTTACTCCTACAATGAGCAGTTCTTC. Translation: CASSPLGTYSYNEQFF.

This clonotype has a handful of counts. The V and J genes are TRBV7-9 and TRBJ1-2; possibly TRBD1 for D (5 bases). V dropped 3 bases and J dropped 7 bases, with 15 bases sitting between them. The CDR3 spans 14 residues. CDR1 and CDR2 from the germline V gene are SEHNR and FQNEAQ (reference sequence). CDR3 amino acids: CASSLEAGKGGYTF. The DNA of the CDR3 is TGTGCCAGCAGCTTGGAAGCAGGGAAGGGTGGCTACACCTTC.

This rearrangement joins TRBV7-2 to TRBJ1-2, with a tentative D call TRBD1 (5 bases). Trimming took off 3 bases at V and 4 bases at J, with 12 bases between the two ends. This CDR3 has 14 residues. CDR1 and CDR2 (germline): SGHTA, FQGNSA. The CDR3 DNA reads TGTGCCAGCAGCTTCTTGGGGGTTAGCTATGGCTACACCTTC. Its translation: CASSFLGVSYGYTF.

In its sample, this clonotype was seen many times. V is TRBV5-6 and J is TRBJ1-6; the D gene is possibly TRBD1 (5 bases). The CDR3 runs 15 residues. V lost 2 bases to trimming and J lost 6 bases, with 12 bases between them. Per the germline V gene, CDR1 is SGHDT and CDR2 is YYEEEE. The CDR3, as DNA: TGTGCCAGCAGCTTTGAGGGGCTGACTAATTCACCCCTCCACTTT. This translates into CASSFEGLTNSPLHF.

Only a few counts were recorded for this clonotype. The CDR3: CASSKDPRHRSSPLHF. As DNA, the CDR3 is TGTGCCAGCAGCAAAGACCCCAGGCACAGGTCATCACCCCTCCACTTT. The genes are TRBV21-1 and TRBJ1-6; the DNA was not used to check the table's D call, TRBD1. TRBV21-1 is a listed pseudogene. The CDR3 extends over 16 amino acids.

This chain links TRBV4-2 with TRBJ2-2; D is possibly TRBD1 or TRBD2 (5 bases each). CDR1 and CDR2 from the germline V gene are LGHNA and YNFKEQ. The CDR3 consists of 15 residues. With 6 bases removed from V and 1 base from J, the gap between germline ends came to 12 bases. In DNA, the CDR3 is TGTGCCAGCAGTCCCGGTGGGGGGAACACCGGGGAGCTGTTTTTT. This encodes CASSPGGGNTGELFF.

This clonotype was found a few times. The rearrangement joins TRBV4-3 to TRBJ1-2, with D perhaps TRBD1 (5 bases). CDR3 length: 14 amino acids. Trimming cost V 6 bases and J 2 bases, with 13 bases left between them. CDR1 and CDR2 (germline): LGHNA, YSLEER. The CDR3 DNA sequence: TGCGCCAGCAGTCGGTCGACAGAGAACTATGGCTACACCTTC. The encoded protein is CASSRSTENYGYTF.

This clonotype was counted only a few times. This chain joins TRBV20-1 and TRBJ2-4; TRBD2 agrees at 13 bases. The CDR3 spans 16 residues. Trimming cost V 3 bases and J 7 bases; bases outside gene matches: 9. Germline CDR1 is DFQATT and CDR2 is SNEGSKA (reference sequence). CDR3 DNA sequence: TGCAGTGCTAGGAGCGGACTAGCGGGGGCAGGCAACATTCAGTACTTC. Translation: CSARSGLAGAGNIQYF.

This clonotype was found many times. The CDR3 nucleotides are TGTGCCAGCAGTGAAACTAGCCACGGCGGGGAGCTGTTTTTT. Translating it yields CASSETSHGGELFF. The rearrangement links TRBV2 to TRBJ2-2; D may be TRBD2 (6 bases). Germline CDR1 and CDR2: SNHLY and FYNNEI. The germline V and J ends were trimmed by 2 bases and 7 bases, with 11 bases remaining between them. The CDR3 has 14 residues.

The rearrangement uses TRBV10-3 and TRBJ2-7; D gene unclear. From germline, CDR1 is ENHRY and CDR2 SYGVKD. Trimming took 0 bases from V and 1 from J, leaving 1 base between them. This CDR3 is built from 12 residues. The CDR3 bases are TGTGCCATCAGTGAGTCTTCCTACGAGCAGTACTTC. This translates into CAISESSYEQYF.

There are many counts of this clonotype. V and J are TRBV20-1 and TRBJ2-3; TRBD1 matches 11 bases. CDR1 is DFQATT and CDR2 is SNEGSKA in the germline V gene (reference sequence). The CDR3 is made up of 17 amino acids. J was trimmed by 2 bases and V by 3 bases; bases with no gene match: 10. This CDR3 is CSASGFGQGAITDTQYF. The DNA for the CDR3 is TGCAGTGCTAGCGGCTTTGGACAGGGGGCTATCACAGATACGCAGTATTTT.

This clonotype has ten or more counts. The J gene is TRBJ2-1, the V gene TRBV5-1; 8 nucleotides align to TRBD2. Germline V gene lookup returns CDR1 SGHRS and CDR2 YFSETQ. This CDR3 contains 16 residues. The V and J ends lost 4 bases and 0 bases, in that order; junction bases with no gene match: 6. As DNA, the CDR3 is TGCGCCAGCAGCGCGGAAGCGGGGGCCTCCTACAATGAGCAGTTCTTC. Protein product: CASSAEAGASYNEQFF.

This clonotype was seen a few times. CDR3 in amino acids: CASSLGPLEGPGYTQYF. DNA of the CDR3: TGCGCCAGCAGCTTGGGTCCCCTTGAGGGGCCCGGTTATACGCAGTATTTT. The chain couples TRBV5-1 to TRBJ2-3; D assignment may be TRBD1 or TRBD2 (5 bases each). Trimming cost V 0 bases and J 7 bases, with 21 bases left between them. This CDR3 has 17 residues. The germline CDR1 and CDR2 sequences are SGHRS and YFSETQ.

V is TRBV5-1 and J is TRBJ2-1; 8 bases agree with TRBD2. The CDR3 totals 16 residues. Trimming cost V 0 bases and J 5 bases; bases outside gene matches: 7. CDR1 and CDR2 from the germline V gene are SGHRS and YFSETQ. The DNA for the CDR3 is TGCGCCAGCAGCTTGGAAGTCGGGGGGGTCAACAATGAGCAGTTCTTC. It encodes CASSLEVGGVNNEQFF.

This clonotype was counted between two and nine times. The chain has TRBV27 and TRBJ2-5; 8 bases map to TRBD2. Germline V gene lookup returns CDR1 MNHEY and CDR2 SMNVEV (reference sequence). CDR3 length: 16 amino acids. With 6 bases clipped from V and 0 bases from J, the junction kept 9 bases outside the gene matches. The CDR3 protein is CASRPLGGGYQETQYF. For the CDR3, the DNA is TGTGCCAGCAGACCCCTCGGGGGGGGGTACCAAGAGACCCAGTACTTC.

The table lists this clonotype with a few counts. This sequence joins TRBV12-3 or TRBV12-4 and TRBJ1-1, with 7 bases identical to TRBD1. Trimming cost V 3 bases and J 7 bases; bases outside gene matches: 8. This CDR3 has 14 amino acids. This CDR3 reads CASSFQGGIGEAFF. The CDR3 region has the DNA TGTGCCAGCAGTTTTCAGGGGGGGATAGGTGAAGCTTTCTTT.

V usage is TRBV5-4 and J usage is TRBJ2-2; D might be TRBD1 (6 bases). With 3 bases removed from V and 4 bases from J, the gap between germline ends came to 22 bases. CDR1 is SGHNT, CDR2 YYREEE, per germline (reference sequence). The CDR3 has 18 residues. The CDR3 coding sequence is TGTGCCAGCAGCTCGAGGCTCGTCGGCAGGGGCAGCACCGGGGAGCTGTTTTTT. Protein: CASSSRLVGRGSTGELFF.

The J gene is TRBJ1-5, the V gene TRBV19; TRBD1 aligns across 10 bases. Per germline, CDR1 LNHDA and CDR2 SQIVND (reference sequence). The V gene end was trimmed by 9 bases and the J gene end by 3 bases; junction bases not matched to a gene: 11. CDR3 length equals 16 residues. DNA of the CDR3: TGTGCCAGCAGCTCCCCGGGACAGGGGCTCAATCAGCCCCAGCATTTT. Amino acid sequence: CASSSPGQGLNQPQHF.

The chain combines TRBV12-3 or TRBV12-4 with TRBJ1-5; no firm D call. Between the trimmed V and J ends, which lost 10 bases and 5 bases, there was a span of 15 bases. The CDR3 has 13 residues. CDR3 amino acids: CATTEFQDQPQHF. DNA of the CDR3: TGTGCCACTACAGAATTTCAGGATCAGCCCCAGCATTTT.